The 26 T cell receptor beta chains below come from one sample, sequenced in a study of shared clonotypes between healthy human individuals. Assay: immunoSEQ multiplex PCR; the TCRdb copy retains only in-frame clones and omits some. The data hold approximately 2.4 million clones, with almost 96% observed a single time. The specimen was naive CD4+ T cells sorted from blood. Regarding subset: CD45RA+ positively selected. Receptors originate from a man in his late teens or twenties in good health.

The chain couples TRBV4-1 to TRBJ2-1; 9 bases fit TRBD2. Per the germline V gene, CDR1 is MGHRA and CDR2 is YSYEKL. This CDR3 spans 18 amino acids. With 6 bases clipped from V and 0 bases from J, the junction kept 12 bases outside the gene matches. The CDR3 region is CASRPGASGILSYNEQFF. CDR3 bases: TGCGCCAGCAGGCCCGGGGCTAGCGGGATCCTCTCCTACAATGAGCAGTTCTTC.

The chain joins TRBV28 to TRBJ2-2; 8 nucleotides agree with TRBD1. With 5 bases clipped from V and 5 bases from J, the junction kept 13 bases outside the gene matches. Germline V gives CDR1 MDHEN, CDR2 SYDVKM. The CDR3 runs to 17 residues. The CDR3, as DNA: TGTGCCAGCAGTGTGTTTGACCGGACAGGGAAGACCGGGGAGCTGTTTTTT. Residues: CASSVFDRTGKTGELFF.

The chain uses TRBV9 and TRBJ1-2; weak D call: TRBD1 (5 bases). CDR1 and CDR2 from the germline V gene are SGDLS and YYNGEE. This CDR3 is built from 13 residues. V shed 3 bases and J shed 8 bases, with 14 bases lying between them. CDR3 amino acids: CASSAARGRGYTF. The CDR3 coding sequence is TGTGCCAGCAGCGCTGCACGGGGCAGAGGCTACACCTTC.

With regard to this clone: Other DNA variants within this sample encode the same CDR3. The CDR3 loop is CASSAEETQYF. The CDR3 bases are TGTGCCAGCTCAGCTGAAGAGACCCAGTACTTC. The rearrangement uses TRBV18 and TRBJ2-5; D unclear. Trimming stripped 5 bases from V and 3 bases from J, with 4 bases between. The CDR3 has 11 amino acids. CDR1 is KGHSH and CDR2 is LQKENI in the germline V gene.

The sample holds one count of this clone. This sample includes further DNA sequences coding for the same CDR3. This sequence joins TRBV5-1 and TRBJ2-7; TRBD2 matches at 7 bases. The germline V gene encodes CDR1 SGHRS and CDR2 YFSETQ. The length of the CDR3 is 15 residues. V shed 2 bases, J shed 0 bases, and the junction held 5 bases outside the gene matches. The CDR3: CASSFGGLSSYEQYF. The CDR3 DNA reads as TGCGCCAGCAGCTTCGGGGGGTTGAGCTCCTACGAGCAGTACTTC.

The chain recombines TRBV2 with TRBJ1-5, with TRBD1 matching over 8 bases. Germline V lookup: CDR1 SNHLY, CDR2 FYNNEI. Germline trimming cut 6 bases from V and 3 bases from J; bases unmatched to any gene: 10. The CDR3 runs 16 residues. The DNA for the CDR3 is TGTGCCAGCAGGCCAGAAGGGACAGGCTCCAATCAGCCCCAGCATTTT. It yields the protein CASRPEGTGSNQPQHF.

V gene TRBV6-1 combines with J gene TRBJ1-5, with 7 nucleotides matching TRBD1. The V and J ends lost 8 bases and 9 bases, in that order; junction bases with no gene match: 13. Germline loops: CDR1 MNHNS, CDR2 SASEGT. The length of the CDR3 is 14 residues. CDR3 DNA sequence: TGTGCCAGCGGAAGTGGAGACAGGGATGGGCCCCAGCATTTT. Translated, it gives CASGSGDRDGPQHF.

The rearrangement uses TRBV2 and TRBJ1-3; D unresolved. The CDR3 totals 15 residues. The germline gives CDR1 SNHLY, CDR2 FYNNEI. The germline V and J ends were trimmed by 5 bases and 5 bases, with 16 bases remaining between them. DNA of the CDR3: TGTGCCAGCAGTTCGGGGAGGGAGGTCCGAAACACCATATATTTT. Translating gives CASSSGREVRNTIYF.

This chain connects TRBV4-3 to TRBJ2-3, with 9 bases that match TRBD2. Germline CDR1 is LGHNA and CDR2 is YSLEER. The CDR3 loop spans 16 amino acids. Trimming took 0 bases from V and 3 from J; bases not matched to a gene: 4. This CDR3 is CASSQDYGLATDTQYF. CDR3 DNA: TGCGCCAGCAGCCAAGATTATGGACTAGCGACAGATACGCAGTATTTT.

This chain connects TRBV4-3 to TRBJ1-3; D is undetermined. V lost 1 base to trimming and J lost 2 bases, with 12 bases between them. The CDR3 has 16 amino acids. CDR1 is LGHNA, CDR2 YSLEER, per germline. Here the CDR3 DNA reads TGCGCCAGCAGCCAAGGCGCTGGGAGCCCTGGAAACACCATATATTTT. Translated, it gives CASSQGAGSPGNTIYF.

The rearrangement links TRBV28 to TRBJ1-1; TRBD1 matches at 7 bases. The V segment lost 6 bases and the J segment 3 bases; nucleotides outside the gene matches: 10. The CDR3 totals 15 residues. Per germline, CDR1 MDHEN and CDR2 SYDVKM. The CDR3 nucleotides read TGTGCCAGCAGATGGGGAGGGACAGTGGACACTGAAGCTTTCTTT. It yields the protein CASRWGGTVDTEAFF.

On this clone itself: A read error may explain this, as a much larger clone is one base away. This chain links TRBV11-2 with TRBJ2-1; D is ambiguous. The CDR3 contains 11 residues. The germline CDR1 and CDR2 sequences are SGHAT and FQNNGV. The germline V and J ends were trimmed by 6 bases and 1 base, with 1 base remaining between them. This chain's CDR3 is CASRSYNEQFF. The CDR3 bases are TGTGCCAGCAGGTCCTACAATGAGCAGTTCTTC. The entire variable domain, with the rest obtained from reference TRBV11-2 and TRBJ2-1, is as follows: EAGVAQSPRYKIIEKRQSVAFWCNPISGHATLYWYQQILGQGPKLLIQFQNNGVVDDSQLPKDRFSAERLKGVDSTLKIQPAKLEDSAVYLCASRSYNEQFFGPGTRLTVL.

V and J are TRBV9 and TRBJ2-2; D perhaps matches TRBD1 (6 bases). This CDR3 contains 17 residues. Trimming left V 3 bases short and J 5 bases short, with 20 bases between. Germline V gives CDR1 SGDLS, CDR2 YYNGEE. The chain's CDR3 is CASSGNRDPKKTGELFF. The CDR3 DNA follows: TGTGCCAGCAGCGGAAACAGGGATCCCAAGAAAACCGGGGAGCTGTTTTTT.

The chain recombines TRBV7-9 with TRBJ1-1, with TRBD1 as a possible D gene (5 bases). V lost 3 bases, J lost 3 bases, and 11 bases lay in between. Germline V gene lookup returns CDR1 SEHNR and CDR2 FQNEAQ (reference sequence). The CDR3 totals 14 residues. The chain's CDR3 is CASSFFLGHTEAFF. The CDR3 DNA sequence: TGTGCCAGCAGCTTCTTTTTGGGGCACACTGAAGCTTTCTTT.

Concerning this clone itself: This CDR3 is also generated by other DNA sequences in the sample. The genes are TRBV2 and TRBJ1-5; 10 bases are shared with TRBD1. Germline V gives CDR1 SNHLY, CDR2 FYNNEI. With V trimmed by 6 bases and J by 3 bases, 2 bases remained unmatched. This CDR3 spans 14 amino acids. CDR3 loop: CASRGQGNNQPQHF. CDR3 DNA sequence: TGTGCCAGCAGGGGACAGGGGAACAATCAGCCCCAGCATTTT. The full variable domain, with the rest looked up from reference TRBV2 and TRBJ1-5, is EPEVTQTPSHQVTQMGQEVILRCVPISNHLYFYWYRQILGQKVEFLVSFYNNEISEKSEIFDDQFSVERPDGSNFTLKIRSTKLEDSAMYFCASRGQGNNQPQHFGDGTRLSIL.

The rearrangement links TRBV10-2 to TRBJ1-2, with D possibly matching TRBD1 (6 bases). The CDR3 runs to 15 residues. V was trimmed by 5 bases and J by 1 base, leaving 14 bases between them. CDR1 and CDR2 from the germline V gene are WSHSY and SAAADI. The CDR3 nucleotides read TGCGCCAGCAGTCTGGACAGAAAGATTAACTATGGCTACACCTTC. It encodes CASSLDRKINYGYTF.

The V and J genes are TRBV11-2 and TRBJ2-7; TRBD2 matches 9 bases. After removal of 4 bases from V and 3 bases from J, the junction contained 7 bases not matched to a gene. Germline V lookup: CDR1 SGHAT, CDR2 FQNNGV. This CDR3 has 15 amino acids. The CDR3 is CASSYIAGESYEQYF. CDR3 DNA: TGTGCCAGCAGCTATATAGCGGGGGAGAGCTACGAGCAGTACTTC.

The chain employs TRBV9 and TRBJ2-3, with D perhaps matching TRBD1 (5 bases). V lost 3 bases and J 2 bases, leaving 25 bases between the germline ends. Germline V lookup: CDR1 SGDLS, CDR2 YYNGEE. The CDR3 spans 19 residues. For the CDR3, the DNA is TGTGCCAGCAGCGACCCTGCTTTGGGGCCAAGACTCCACACAGATACGCAGTATTTT. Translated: CASSDPALGPRLHTDTQYF.

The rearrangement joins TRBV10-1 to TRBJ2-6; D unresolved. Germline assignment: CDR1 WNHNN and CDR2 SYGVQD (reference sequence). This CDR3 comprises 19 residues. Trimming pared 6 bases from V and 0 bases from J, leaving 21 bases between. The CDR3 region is CASRKDARPPHSGANVLTF. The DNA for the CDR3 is TGCGCCAGCAGGAAGGACGCCCGCCCACCCCACTCTGGGGCCAACGTCCTGACTTTC.

The CDR3 DNA reads as TGTGCCAGCAGTAGCACGCCGGGTTGGAATACGCAGTATTTT. It codes for CASSSTPGWNTQYF. The V and J genes are TRBV6-5 and TRBJ2-3; D remains unclear. The CDR3 length is 14 residues. Germline CDR1 reads MNHEY; CDR2 reads SVGAGI. The V gene lost 5 bases and the J gene lost 7 bases, with 16 bases spanning the gap.

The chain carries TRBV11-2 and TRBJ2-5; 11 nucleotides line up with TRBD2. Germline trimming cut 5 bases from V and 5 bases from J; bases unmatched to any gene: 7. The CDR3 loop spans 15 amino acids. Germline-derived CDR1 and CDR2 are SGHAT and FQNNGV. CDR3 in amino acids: CASSPTSGSRETQYF. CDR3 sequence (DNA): TGTGCCAGCAGCCCAACTAGCGGGAGTAGGGAGACCCAGTACTTC. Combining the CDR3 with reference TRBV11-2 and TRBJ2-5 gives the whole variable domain EAGVAQSPRYKIIEKRQSVAFWCNPISGHATLYWYQQILGQGPKLLIQFQNNGVVDDSQLPKDRFSAERLKGVDSTLKIQPAKLEDSAVYLCASSPTSGSRETQYFGPGTRLLVL.

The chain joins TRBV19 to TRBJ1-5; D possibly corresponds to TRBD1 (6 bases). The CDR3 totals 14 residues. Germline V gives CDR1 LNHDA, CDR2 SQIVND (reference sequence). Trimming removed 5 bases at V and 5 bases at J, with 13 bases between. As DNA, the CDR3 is TGTGCCAGTAGTCCCCAGGCAGGGGATCAGCCCCAGCATTTT. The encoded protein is CASSPQAGDQPQHF. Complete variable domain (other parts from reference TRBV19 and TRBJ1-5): DGGITQSPKYLFRKEGQNVTLSCEQNLNHDAMYWYRQDPGQGLRLIYYSQIVNDFQKGDIAEGYSVSREKKESFPLTVTSAQKNPTAFYLCASSPQAGDQPQHFGDGTRLSIL.

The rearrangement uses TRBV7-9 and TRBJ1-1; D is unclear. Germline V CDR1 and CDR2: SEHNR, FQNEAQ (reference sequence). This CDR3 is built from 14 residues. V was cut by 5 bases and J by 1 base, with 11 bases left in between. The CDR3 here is CASSLTLENTEAFF. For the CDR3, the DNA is TGTGCCAGCAGCCTTACCTTAGAGAACACTGAAGCTTTCTTT.

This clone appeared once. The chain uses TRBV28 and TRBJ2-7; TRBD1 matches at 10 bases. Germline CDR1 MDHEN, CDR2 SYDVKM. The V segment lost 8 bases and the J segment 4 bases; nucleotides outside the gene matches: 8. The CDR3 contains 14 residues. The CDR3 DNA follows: TGTGCCAGCCGGGGACAGGGGCCAGGATACGAGCAGTACTTC. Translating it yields CASRGQGPGYEQYF. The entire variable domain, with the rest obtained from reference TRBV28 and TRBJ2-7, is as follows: DVKVTQSSRYLVKRTGEKVFLECVQDMDHENMFWYRQDPGLGLRLIYFSYDVKMKEKGDIPEGYSVSREKKERFSLILESASTNQTSMYLCASRGQGPGYEQYFGPGTRLTVT.

The CDR3 loop is CASSPIEGHLNTEAFF. The CDR3 bases are TGTGCCAGCTCACCAATCGAGGGACACCTGAACACTGAAGCTTTCTTT. V and J are TRBV18 and TRBJ1-1; a possible D gene is TRBD1 (6 bases). V lost 2 bases and J lost 0, with 13 bases in between. The germline gives CDR1 KGHSH, CDR2 LQKENI. The CDR3 extends over 16 amino acids.

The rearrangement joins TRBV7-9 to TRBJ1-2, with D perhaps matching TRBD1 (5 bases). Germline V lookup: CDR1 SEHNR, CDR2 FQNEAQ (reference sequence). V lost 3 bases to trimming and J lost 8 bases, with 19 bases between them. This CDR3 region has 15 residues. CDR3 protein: CASSFNAALNRGYTF. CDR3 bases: TGTGCCAGCAGCTTCAATGCAGCCTTAAACAGGGGCTACACCTTC. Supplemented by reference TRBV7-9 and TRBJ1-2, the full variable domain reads DTGVSQNPRHKITKRGQNVTFRCDPISEHNRLYWYRQTLGQGPEFLTYFQNEAQLEKSRLLSDRFSAERPKGSFSTLEIQRTEQGDSAMYLCASSFNAALNRGYTFGSGTRLTVV.